The rows below give T cell receptor beta chains drawn from one sample of a study of cytomegalovirus exposure and HLA in healthy donors. Clones were read by immunoSEQ multiplex PCR, and TCRdb kept only the in-frame ones, dropping some. The table has 200,000 to 250,000 clones, 75% to 85% seen once. Sequencing was performed on PBMCs. The receptors originated from a woman in her fifties or sixties in good health and CMV-seropositive. CDR3s include the opening cysteine and the closing phenylalanine or tryptophan. Each record gives: V gene, clone size, J gene, CDR3 length, D gene, CDR3 DNA, CDR3 protein. A D gene is named only where the DNA matches it firmly. Not all rows give a size; the values are once, few, many and, for expanded clones, a class.

TRBV7-2	-	TRBJ1-1	15	-	TGTGCCAGCAGCTTAGCTGGGGGGGGCGCCTCTGAAGCTTTCTTT	CASSLAGGGASEAFF
TRBV5-1	-	TRBJ2-1	13	TRBD2	TGCGCCAGCAGCTTTACGACTAGCGGGATCCAGTTCTTC	CASSFTTSGIQFF
TRBV27	once	TRBJ1-5	15	-	TGTGCCAGCAGTTTGCGGGGTAATAGCAATCAGCCCCAGCATTTT	CASSLRGNSNQPQHF
TRBV29-1	once	TRBJ2-5	15	TRBD2	TGCAGCGTTGTGAGAGCGGGAGAGAGCGGGGAGACCCAGTACTTC	CSVVRAGESGETQYF
TRBV27	-	TRBJ2-7	15	TRBD1	TGTGCCAGCAGCGGAACCGGGACAGGGTCCGACGAGCAGTACTTC	CASSGTGTGSDEQYF
TRBV5-1	-	TRBJ2-6	16	-	TGCGCCAGCGCCCCACCAAAGAGCTCTGGGGCCAACGTCCTGACTTTC	CASAPPKSSGANVLTF
TRBV18	-	TRBJ2-7	14	-	TGTGCCAGCTCACGAAATCCGGTTCTCTACGAGCAGTACTTC	CASSRNPVLYEQYF
TRBV28	-	TRBJ2-7	14	-	TGTGCCAGCAGATCGCAAGACAGGACCGACGAGCAGTACTTC	CASRSQDRTDEQYF
TRBV7-9	-	TRBJ2-3	14	-	TGTGCCAGCAGCTTAGCGGGGACTGCTGGGGCGCAGTATTTT	CASSLAGTAGAQYF
TRBV5-1	-	TRBJ1-1	14	-	TGCGCCAGCAGCTACACAGGGAAAAACACTGAAGCTTTCTTT	CASSYTGKNTEAFF
TRBV2	few	TRBJ1-5	14	TRBD1	TGTGCCAGCAGTTTCGGACAGGGGGCCCAGCCCCAGCATTTT	CASSFGQGAQPQHF
TRBV7-9	-	TRBJ2-7	15	TRBD1	TGTTCCAGCAGCTGGAGGGGACAGGGGTCCCACGAGCAGTACTTC	CSSSWRGQGSHEQYF
TRBV28	-	TRBJ2-1	15	TRBD1	TGTGCCAGCAGTCCCTGGGACAGGGTAGACAATGAGCAGTTCTTC	CASSPWDRVDNEQFF
TRBV12-5	-	TRBJ2-3	12	-	TGTGCTAGTGACCGGGGCACAGATACGCAGTATTTT	CASDRGTDTQYF
TRBV7-7	-	TRBJ2-1	16	-	TGTGCCAGCAGCCCCGTGGGGCTTAACTCCTACAATGAGCAGTTCTTC	CASSPVGLNSYNEQFF
TRBV2	-	TRBJ1-2	13	-	TGTGCCAGCAGTACCGGACAGCAGTATGGCTACACCTTC	CASSTGQQYGYTF
TRBV19	once	TRBJ2-7	15	-	TGTGCCAGTAGTCGCGAGACTAGTAAGTCCTACGAGCAGTACTTC	CASSRETSKSYEQYF
TRBV5-6	-	TRBJ1-1	13	-	TGTGCCAGCAGCTTGAAACAGACCGCTGAAGCTTTCTTT	CASSLKQTAEAFF
TRBV5-6	-	TRBJ1-3	18	-	TGTGCCAGCAGCTTGGCTGTTGGCAGGATACCCTCTGGAAACACCATATATTTT	CASSLAVGRIPSGNTIYF
TRBV7-2	-	TRBJ1-2	16	-	TGTGCCAGCAGCCCGACCCTTCGGCAGCGCCAATATGGCTACACCTTC	CASSPTLRQRQYGYTF
TRBV27	-	TRBJ2-5	11	-	TGTGCCAGCAGTTTAGGCGGGACGCAGTACTTC	CASSLGGTQYF
TRBV2	-	TRBJ2-3	14	TRBD2	TGTGCCAGCGGGACTAGTACCTCCGCAGATACGCAGTATTTT	CASGTSTSADTQYF
TRBV28	once	TRBJ2-7	13	-	TGTGCCAGTGGGACTTATAGTACATACGAGCAGTACTTC	CASGTYSTYEQYF
TRBV29-1	-	TRBJ1-1	13	-	TGCAGCGCCCACAGGGTTTCCCACCAGGGAGCTTTCTTT	CSAHRVSHQGAFF
TRBV6-1	-	TRBJ2-7	17	-	TGTGCCAGCAGTGACCTTTCTTGGGGGGAGCAGGCCTACGAGCAGTACTTC	CASSDLSWGEQAYEQYF
TRBV28	-	TRBJ1-2	17	TRBD1	TGTGCCAGCAGCCCCCCCTCAACAGGGGGGGCGGGGTATGGCTACACCTTC	CASSPPSTGGAGYGYTF
TRBV9	-	TRBJ2-2	15	-	TGTGCCAGCAGCACTTTGCAAGGAGGCACCGGGGAGCTGTTTTTT	CASSTLQGGTGELFF
TRBV28	once	TRBJ2-7	15	-	TGTGCCAGCAGCGCATCCCCCGTGAGCCCCTACGAGCAGTACTTC	CASSASPVSPYEQYF
TRBV4-1	-	TRBJ2-6	15	TRBD1	TGCGCCAGCAGCCCACAGGGGGCTGGGGCCAACGTCCTGACTTTC	CASSPQGAGANVLTF
TRBV10-3	-	TRBJ1-5	15	-	TGTGCCATCAGTGAAGCAGGTGGGAGCAATCAGCCCCAGCATTTT	CAISEAGGSNQPQHF
TRBV19	-	TRBJ2-7	15	TRBD1	TGTGCCAGTAGTATGAGAGGACAGGCGCCCTACGAGCAGTACTTC	CASSMRGQAPYEQYF
TRBV6-6	-	TRBJ1-2	15	-	TGTGCCAGCAGTATTCCGGGATCTCCAGACTATGGCTACACCTTC	CASSIPGSPDYGYTF
TRBV9	few	TRBJ2-2	15	-	TGTGCCAGCAGCGCCCGGACATCGAACACCGGGGAGCTGTTTTTT	CASSARTSNTGELFF
TRBV9	-	TRBJ2-7	15	TRBD2	TGTGCCAGCAGCCCCCATGGGACTAGCGGATACGAGCAGTACTTC	CASSPHGTSGYEQYF
TRBV7-8	-	TRBJ1-5	15	-	TGTGCCAGCAGCCTTAGGGTGGGACTGGATCAGCCCCAGCATTTT	CASSLRVGLDQPQHF
TRBV6-1	-	TRBJ2-1	14	TRBD2	TGTGCCAGCAATGTAGGAAGCGGGATCAATGAGCAGTTCTTC	CASNVGSGINEQFF